The rows below give T cell receptor beta chains drawn from one sample of a study of blood T cell repertoires in COVID-19. Repertoires were generated with immunoSEQ multiplex PCR, while TCRdb's copy carries only in-frame clones and drops some. The sample yields under 300,000 clones, 85% to 90% seen once. Sequencing was done on a sample of PBMCs or T cells enriched from blood (not recorded which). The receptor set was obtained from a woman aged 60-75 years who had recovered from COVID-19. CDR3s leave out the opening cysteine and the closing phenylalanine or tryptophan. D genes are given only for firm matches. The size of a clone is reported for some rows only, either as once, few or many, or as a class for expanded clones.

D,size,J,V,CDR3
.,.,TRBJ1-5,TRBV18,ASSPVQEAVRNQPQH
.,.,TRBJ1-5,TRBV27,ASSLQGSNQPQH
.,.,TRBJ2-5,TRBV14,ASSQGRQGAGGVETQY
.,.,TRBJ1-1,TRBV6-5,ASFYAMNTEAF
TRBD1,.,TRBJ1-6,TRBV27,ASSSAGTGNSPLH
.,.,TRBJ1-2,TRBV19,ACRQDYGYT
.,.,TRBJ2-3,TRBV7-3,ASSFYGEPTDTQY
.,.,TRBJ2-6,TRBV7-2,ASSLAALSGANVLT
TRBD1,.,TRBJ1-1,TRBV7-6,ASSSGQGIFDTEAF
TRBD1,.,TRBJ1-4,TRBV28,ASSSGQGDEKLF
TRBD1,.,TRBJ1-2,TRBV10-1,ASSDGTVGDYGYT
.,few,TRBJ2-2,TRBV28,ASGYRDRTGELF
.,.,TRBJ1-5,TRBV5-1,ASSLALQNQPQH
.,.,TRBJ1-6,TRBV30,ACPRAGRVNSPLH
.,.,TRBJ1-6,TRBV19,ASKGQGGDNSPLH
.,.,TRBJ2-7,TRBV5-1,ASSLQQETYEQY
.,.,TRBJ1-5,TRBV6-5,ASRGTSSNQPQH
TRBD2,.,TRBJ2-5,TRBV15,ATSGLRASGRGETQY
.,once,TRBJ2-1,TRBV5-6,ASSLGAESSYNEQF
.,.,TRBJ1-5,TRBV30,AWSPSGAQPQH
TRBD2,.,TRBJ2-2,TRBV5-1,ASSGRGRDGVNTGELF
TRBD1,.,TRBJ1-1,TRBV19,ASSRTGGSGNEAF
TRBD1,.,TRBJ1-5,TRBV11-2,ASSPTGGKDQPQH